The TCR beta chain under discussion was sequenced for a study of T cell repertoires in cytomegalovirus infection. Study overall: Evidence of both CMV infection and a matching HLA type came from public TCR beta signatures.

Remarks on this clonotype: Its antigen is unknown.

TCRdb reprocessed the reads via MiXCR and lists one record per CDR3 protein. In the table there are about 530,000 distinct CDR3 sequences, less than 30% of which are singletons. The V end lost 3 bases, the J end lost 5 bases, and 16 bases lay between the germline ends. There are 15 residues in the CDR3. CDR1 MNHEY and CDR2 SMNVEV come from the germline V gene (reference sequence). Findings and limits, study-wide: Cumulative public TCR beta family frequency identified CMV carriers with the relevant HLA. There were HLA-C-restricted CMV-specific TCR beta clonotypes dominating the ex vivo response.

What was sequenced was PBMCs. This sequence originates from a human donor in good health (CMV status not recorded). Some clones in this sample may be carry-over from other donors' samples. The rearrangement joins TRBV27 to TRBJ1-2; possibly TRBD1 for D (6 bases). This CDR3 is CASSFLSGTSYGYTF. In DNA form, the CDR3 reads TGTGCCAGCAGTTTTCTGTCCGGGACAAGTTATGGCTACACCTTC.